This T cell receptor beta chain derives from a study of blood T cell repertoires in COVID-19. Turning to the study itself: Cohort 3 recovered donors had two negative PCRs, clearance, or symptom resolution. PBMCs, B-cell-depleted T cells, or T cells were the source of the cDNA or gDNA that made up the material.

Everyone who took part was roughly 18 to 89 years old, and they came from fewer than 25 US areas. TCRdb keeps only in-frame clones here, not all; method: immunoSEQ multiplex PCR. Of 350,000 to 400,000 clones listed, 80% to 90% were seen once; the top ten hold approximately 1.8%. With V trimmed by 5 bases and J by 2 bases, 14 bases remained unmatched. Germline V CDR1 and CDR2: SEHNR, FQNEAQ (reference sequence). The CDR3 is 18 residues long. The clonotype was recovered from a middle-aged man in a cohort exposed to, infected with or recovered from COVID-19 (not recorded which). The V call is TRBV7-9, the J call TRBJ2-7, with 11 bases aligning to TRBD1. Specimen: PBMCs or T cells enriched from blood (not recorded which). CDR3 sequence reads: CASSAGTGGSGSTYEQYF. CDR3 bases: TGTGCCAGCAGCGCCGGGACAGGGGGTTCCGGGAGTACCTACGAGCAGTACTTC.